This T cell receptor beta chain was identified during a study of shared clonotypes between healthy human individuals. Study-level points and caveats: The naive CD4 repertoires of a handful of donors were compared, and approximately 5% of clonotypes were shared. Limitation of the genetic and exposure-history diversity represented came from the few donors.

There are 13 residues in the CDR3. Germline V gene lookup returns CDR1 SGHTA and CDR2 FQGTGA. The ends were cut back, 5 bases at V and 1 base at J, with 8 bases in the middle. Donors comprised healthy HIV-negative adults lacking recent acute infections or vaccinations. Clones were read by immunoSEQ multiplex PCR, and TCRdb kept only the in-frame ones, dropping some. The sample contains approximately 2,000,000 clones, 85% to 95% of which appear only once. A single count supports this clone. Its matching antigen is unknown. This specimen includes other DNA sequences encoding the same CDR3. J is TRBJ1-1 and V is TRBV7-3; D is undetermined. The specimen sequenced was naive CD4+ T cells from PBMCs. Subset noted: CD45RA+ positively selected. The receptor was derived from a young man in good health. Some clones in this sample may be carry-over from other donors' samples. The CDR3 DNA reads as TGTGCCAGCAGCCCCACGACGAACACTGAAGCTTTCTTT. Translated, it gives CASSPTTNTEAFF.